These T cell receptor beta chains were read from a single sample in a study of T cells in Graves' hyperthyroidism and ophthalmopathy. TCRdb reanalysed the multiplex PCR reads using MiXCR and keeps one entry per CDR3 protein. Of about 640,000 distinct CDR3 sequences listed, less than 25% are singletons. Input material: blood. These receptors were obtained from a man aged 30 to 45 with Graves' ophthalmopathy. Each CDR3 is given without its conserved first and last residue. The order of the fields is V gene, J gene, CDR3 protein.

>TRBV7-9|TRBJ2-3
ASSFQGGTDTQY
>TRBV18|TRBJ1-1
ASSYIRGAEAF
>TRBV9|TRBJ1-2
ASSATGLGYT
>TRBV5-1|TRBJ2-7
ASKLGLAGDEQY
>TRBV5-1|TRBJ1-4
ASSLGSHNEKLF
>TRBV6-1|TRBJ2-1
ASSESRADYNEQF
>TRBV12-3/TRBV12-4|TRBJ1-5
ASSLGQGPQH
>TRBV9|TRBJ1-2
ASSPHAGQGVYGYT
>TRBV19|TRBJ2-1
ASGTDSYNEQF
>TRBV10-3|TRBJ1-5
AIGTGGGQPQH
>TRBV2|TRBJ2-7
ASAGTSGTYEQY
>TRBV29-1|TRBJ2-7
SVGTRWYEQY
>TRBV5-4|TRBJ2-1
ASSLLAGGRNEQF
>TRBV4-2|TRBJ2-1
ASSQDPLAGGPSQDEQF
>TRBV28|TRBJ1-1
ASIRLYTGGPEAF
>TRBV2|TRBJ2-5
ASSEASLTRGETQY
>TRBV12-5|TRBJ2-3
ASGFQGTSTDTQY
>TRBV6-5|TRBJ2-3
ASSYYSTTDTQY
>TRBV18|TRBJ2-1
ASSPPAGLDNEQF
>TRBV5-5|TRBJ1-5
ASSLNPTPNQPQH
>TRBV12-3/TRBV12-4|TRBJ2-2
ASSFREDTGELF
>TRBV6-2/TRBV6-3|TRBJ1-5
ASSPRTGVAQPQH